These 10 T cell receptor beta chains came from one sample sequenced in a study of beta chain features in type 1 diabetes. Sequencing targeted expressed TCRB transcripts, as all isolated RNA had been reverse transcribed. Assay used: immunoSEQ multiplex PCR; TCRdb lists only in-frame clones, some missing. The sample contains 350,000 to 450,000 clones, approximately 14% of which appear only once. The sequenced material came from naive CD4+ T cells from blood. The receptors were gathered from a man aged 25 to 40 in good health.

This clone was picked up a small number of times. The CDR3, as DNA: TGTGCCAGTAGTATTTACCTAGCCGGAACAGATACGCAGTATTTT. Its protein product is CASSIYLAGTDTQYF. The chain carries TRBV19 and TRBJ2-3, with a possible D match to TRBD2 (5 bases). The CDR3 runs 15 residues. V lost 3 bases and J 3 bases, leaving 13 bases between the germline ends. Per germline, CDR1 LNHDA and CDR2 SQIVND (reference sequence).

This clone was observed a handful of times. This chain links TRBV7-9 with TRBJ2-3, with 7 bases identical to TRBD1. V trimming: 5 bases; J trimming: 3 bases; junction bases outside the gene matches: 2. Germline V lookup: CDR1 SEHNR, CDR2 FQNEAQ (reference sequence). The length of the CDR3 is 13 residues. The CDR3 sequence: CASSHRGTDTQYF. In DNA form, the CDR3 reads TGTGCCAGCAGCCACAGGGGAACAGATACGCAGTATTTT.

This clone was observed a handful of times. CDR3 in DNA: TGTGCCAGCAGCCCGTCAGGACTCTACACAGATACGCAGTATTTT. Its translation is CASSPSGLYTDTQYF. V usage is TRBV5-4 and J usage is TRBJ2-3; TRBD2 might be the D (5 bases). From germline, CDR1 is SGHNT and CDR2 YYREEE (reference sequence). The CDR3 runs 15 residues. V was trimmed by 4 bases and J by 2 bases, leaving 14 bases between them. Full variable domain (rest looked up from reference TRBV5-4 and TRBJ2-3): ETGVTQSPTHLIKTRGQQVTLRCSSQSGHNTVSWYQQALGQGPQFIFQYYREEENGRGNFPPRFSGLQFPNYSSELNVNALELDDSALYLCASSPSGLYTDTQYFGPGTRLTVL.

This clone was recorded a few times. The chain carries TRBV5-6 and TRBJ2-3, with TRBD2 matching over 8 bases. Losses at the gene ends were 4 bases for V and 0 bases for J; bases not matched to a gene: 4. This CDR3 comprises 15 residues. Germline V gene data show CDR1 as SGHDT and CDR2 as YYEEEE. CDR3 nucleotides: TGTGCCAGCAGCGGGCTAGCGGGCAGCACAGATACGCAGTATTTT. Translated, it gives CASSGLAGSTDTQYF.

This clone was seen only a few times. The CDR3 here is CASSLIGGLNEQFF. The CDR3 DNA follows: TGTGCCAGCAGCTTAATCGGGGGACTGAATGAGCAGTTCTTC. The V call is TRBV7-8, the J call TRBJ2-1, with D possibly TRBD2 on 6 matching bases. The ends were cut back, 2 bases at V and 7 bases at J, with 12 bases in the middle. CDR3 length: 14 amino acids. Germline CDR1 SGHVS, CDR2 FQNEAQ.

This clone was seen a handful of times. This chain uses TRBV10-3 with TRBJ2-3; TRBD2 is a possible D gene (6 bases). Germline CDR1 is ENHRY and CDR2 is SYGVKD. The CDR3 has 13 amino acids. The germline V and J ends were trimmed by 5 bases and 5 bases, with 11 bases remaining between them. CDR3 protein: CAISYGSGDTQYF. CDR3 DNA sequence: TGTGCCATCAGTTACGGGAGTGGAGATACGCAGTATTTT.

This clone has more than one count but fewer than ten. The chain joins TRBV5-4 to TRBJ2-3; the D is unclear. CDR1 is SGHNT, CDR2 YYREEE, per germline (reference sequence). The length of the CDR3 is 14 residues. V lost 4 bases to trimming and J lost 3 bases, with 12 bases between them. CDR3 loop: CASSLQVSTDTQYF. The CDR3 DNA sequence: TGTGCCAGCAGCCTCCAGGTGTCGACAGATACGCAGTATTTT.

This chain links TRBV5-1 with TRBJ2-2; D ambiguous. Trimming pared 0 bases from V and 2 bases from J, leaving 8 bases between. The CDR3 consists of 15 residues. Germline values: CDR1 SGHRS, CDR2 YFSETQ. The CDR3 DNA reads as TGCGCCAGCAGCTTGGGGGCAGGAAACACCGGGGAGCTGTTTTTT. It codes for CASSLGAGNTGELFF.

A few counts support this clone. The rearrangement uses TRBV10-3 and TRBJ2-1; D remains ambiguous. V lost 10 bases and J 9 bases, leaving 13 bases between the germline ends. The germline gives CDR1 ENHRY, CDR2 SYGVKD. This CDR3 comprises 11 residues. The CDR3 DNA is TGTGCCACCCAGACCAACAGTGAGCAGTTCTTC. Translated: CATQTNSEQFF.

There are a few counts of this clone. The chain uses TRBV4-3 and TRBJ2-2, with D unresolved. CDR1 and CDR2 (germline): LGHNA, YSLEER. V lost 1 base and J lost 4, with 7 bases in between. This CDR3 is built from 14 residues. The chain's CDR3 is CASSQVIVTGELFF. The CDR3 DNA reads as TGCGCCAGCAGCCAAGTAATCGTCACCGGGGAGCTGTTTTTT.